This record covers a single T cell receptor beta chain. Profiling relied on immunoSEQ multiplex PCR, and the TCRdb table lists in-frame clones only, not all of them. This table holds approximately 300,000 clones, roughly 90% found once. The source of the sample is a study of cytomegalovirus exposure and HLA in healthy donors. Donors were drawn from the approximately 110-subject validation cohort, separate from the approximately 680-subject first cohort. Looked up from germline, CDR1 is SGDLS and CDR2 is YYNGEE. With 3 bases removed from V and 0 bases from J, the gap between germline ends came to 12 bases. The length of the CDR3 is 15 residues.

This rearrangement joins TRBV9 to TRBJ1-1; a possible D gene is TRBD1 (5 bases). Sequenced sample: PBMCs. This sequence was found in a woman in her 30s in good health and CMV-seropositive. The CDR3 DNA is TGTGCCAGCAGCGATGGGACGGTAATGAACACTGAAGCTTTCTTT. Amino acids: CASSDGTVMNTEAFF.